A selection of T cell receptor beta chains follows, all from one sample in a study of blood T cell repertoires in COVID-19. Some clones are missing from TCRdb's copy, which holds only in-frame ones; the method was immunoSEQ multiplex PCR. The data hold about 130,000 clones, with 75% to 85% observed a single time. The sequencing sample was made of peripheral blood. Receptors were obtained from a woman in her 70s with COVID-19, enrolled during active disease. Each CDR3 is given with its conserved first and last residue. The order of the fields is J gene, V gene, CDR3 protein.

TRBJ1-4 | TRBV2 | CAITPPRGENTNEKLFF
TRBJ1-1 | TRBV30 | CAWSTGDTEAFF
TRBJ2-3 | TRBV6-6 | CATRGGADTQYF
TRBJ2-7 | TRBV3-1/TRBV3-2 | CASSLLGGYEQYF
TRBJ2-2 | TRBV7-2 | CAILSGHHTGELFF
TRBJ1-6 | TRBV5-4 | CASSRTGSGSPLHF
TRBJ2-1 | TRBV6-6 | CASMTAGAGRLFEQFF
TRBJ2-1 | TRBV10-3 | CAIRPLAGGFNEQFF
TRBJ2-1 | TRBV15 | CATSRRTSGGSEQFF
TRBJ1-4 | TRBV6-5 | CASSPWLFNEKLFF
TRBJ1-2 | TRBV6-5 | CASSYDGANYGYTF
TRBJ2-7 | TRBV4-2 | CASSQGQGASYEQYF
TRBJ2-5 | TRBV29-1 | CSVERDRKTQYF
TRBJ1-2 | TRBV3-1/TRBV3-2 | CASGAGGGGYTF
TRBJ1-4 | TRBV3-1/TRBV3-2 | CASSQVGQGDRLFF
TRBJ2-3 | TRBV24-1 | CATSRAGPTSTDTQYF
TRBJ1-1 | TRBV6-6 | CASSYSGREAFF
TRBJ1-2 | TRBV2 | CASTTSGTGTGYTF
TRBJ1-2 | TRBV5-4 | CASSPEQGLISGYTF
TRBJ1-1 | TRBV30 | CAWSVLRTKPEAFF
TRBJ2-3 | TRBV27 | CASKSGGAEADTQYF
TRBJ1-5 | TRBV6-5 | CASRGHSGQPQHF
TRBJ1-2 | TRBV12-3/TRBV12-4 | CASSRQELNGYTF
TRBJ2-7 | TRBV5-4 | CASSSQGYEQYF
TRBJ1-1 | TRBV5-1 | CASSIRTAQLNTEAFF
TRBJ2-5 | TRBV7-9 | CASSLAVGHQETQYF
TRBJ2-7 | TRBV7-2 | CASSPSGGAGEQYF
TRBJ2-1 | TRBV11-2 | CASSSAGTSSHNEQFF
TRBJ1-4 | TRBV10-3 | CAISGTQDPNEKLFF
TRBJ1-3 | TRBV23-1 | CASSDRNSGNTIYF
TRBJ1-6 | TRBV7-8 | CASSLHGSQNSPLHF
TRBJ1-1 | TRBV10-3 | CAISDPPRGGYTEAFF